The entry below describes one T cell receptor (beta chain). Assay version v3.0 of immunoSEQ was used, and it was run at survey level. Assay used: immunoSEQ multiplex PCR; TCRdb lists only in-frame clones, some missing. The sample has about 24,000 clones; 84% are singletons. The sample belongs to a study of long-term antiretroviral therapy in people with HIV. Between the trimmed V and J ends, which lost 4 bases and 1 base, there was a span of 20 bases. CDR1 is MNHNS, CDR2 SASEGT, per germline. This CDR3 is built from 17 residues. The receptor was derived from a man aged 50-60 years with HIV. Specimen: unsorted PBMCs, collected 3 years after starting antiretroviral therapy. The V gene is TRBV6-1, the J gene TRBJ2-7; maybe TRBD1 (6 bases). CDR3 sequence reads: CASSGTASKGFSYEQYF. The CDR3 nucleotides read TGTGCCAGCAGTGGGACAGCTTCGAAGGGCTTTTCCTACGAGCAGTACTTC.